The clone carrying this T cell receptor (beta chain) has only one observation. The sample is drawn from a study of glioma-infiltrating T cells after dendritic cell vaccination. Sequenced by immunoSEQ multiplex PCR; TCRdb stores in-frame clones only, minus some. Of about 38,000 clones listed, approximately 84% are singletons. The CDR3 totals 15 residues. Germline V CDR1 and CDR2: LNHDA, SQIVND (reference sequence). V dropped 3 bases and J dropped 1 base, with 10 bases sitting between them. This clonotype was obtained from a human donor with glioblastoma. The J gene is TRBJ2-1, the V gene TRBV19; D gene uncertain. Sequencing used blood, obtained before dendritic cell vaccination. The CDR3 region has the DNA TGTGCCAGTAGTATCACAGTTGGGTCCTACAATGAGCAGTTCTTC. This sequence encodes CASSITVGSYNEQFF.